These T cell receptor beta chains were read from a single sample in a study of blood T cell repertoires in COVID-19. The method was immunoSEQ multiplex PCR; TCRdb's version includes in-frame clones alone and lacks a portion of them. Among some 50,000 clones, around 83% were seen once, and the ten largest hold roughly 3%. Material: PBMCs or T cells enriched from blood (not recorded which). Receptors were obtained from a woman in her forties or fifties who had recovered from COVID-19. The CDR3 runs from the conserved cysteine through the conserved F or W. The D gene is left open where the match is weak. Size values are once, few and many counts, or a class for expanded clones, and some rows have none.

>-|TRBJ1-2|-|TRBV28
TGTGCCAGCATATCGGGGGGCCCCCGGCACTATGGCTACACCTTC
CASISGGPRHYGYTF
>-|TRBJ2-5|TRBD2|TRBV7-8
TGTGCCAGCAGCTTAGTCTCAGCGGGAGGACCAGAGACCCAGTACTTC
CASSLVSAGGPETQYF
>-|TRBJ2-7|TRBD2|TRBV15
TGTGCCACCAGCAGAGCTAGAGGTCTAGCGGGAGCCGCGCAGTACTTC
CATSRARGLAGAAQYF
>-|TRBJ1-5|-|TRBV2
TGTGCCAGCAGCGGACAGCTTAGCAATCAGCCCCAGCATTTT
CASSGQLSNQPQHF
>-|TRBJ1-3|TRBD1|TRBV7-3
TGTGCCAGCAGCTTCGGACAGGCCTCCTCTGGAAACACCATATATTTT
CASSFGQASSGNTIYF
>-|TRBJ2-1|TRBD2|TRBV29-1
TGCAGCGTTGATCTAGCGGGAGTAAGGGGTGAGCAGTTCTTC
CSVDLAGVRGEQFF
>-|TRBJ2-3|TRBD2|TRBV3-1/TRBV3-2
TGTGCCAGCAGCCGACGGGGGGGCACAGATACGCAGTATTTT
CASSRRGGTDTQYF
>-|TRBJ2-7|TRBD1|TRBV28
TGTGCCAGCACCCCGGGGGGGACAGGGGACCTCTACGAGCAGTACTTC
CASTPGGTGDLYEQYF
>-|TRBJ1-5|-|TRBV7-6
TGTGCCAGCAGCATTCAGGGGCTGGATCAGCCCCAGCATTTT
CASSIQGLDQPQHF
>-|TRBJ2-1|-|TRBV9
TGTGCCAGTGCCAGGGCGGGGTCCTCCCCGGTCCTATACAATGAGCAGTTCTTC
CASARAGSSPVLYNEQFF
>-|TRBJ2-7|-|TRBV6-5
TGTGCCAGCAGTTACAGCCAGGGCGACGACGAGCAGTACTTC
CASSYSQGDDEQYF
>-|TRBJ2-7|-|TRBV10-3
TGTGCCACCAACGGGGTGGACTACGAGCAGTACTTC
CATNGVDYEQYF
>once|TRBJ2-7|-|TRBV11-2
TGTGCCAGCAGCCCCTCCGGGGTTCCCTACGAGCAGTACTTC
CASSPSGVPYEQYF
>once|TRBJ2-5|TRBD2|TRBV7-9
TGTGCCAGCAGCCCCGGACTAGCGGGAGTTCAGGAGACCCAGTACTTC
CASSPGLAGVQETQYF
>-|TRBJ2-2|-|TRBV4-3
TGCGCCAGCAGCCAAGAGATACACCTGACCGGGGAGCTGTTTTTT
CASSQEIHLTGELFF
>-|TRBJ2-7|-|TRBV7-9
TGTGCCAGCAGCGATGATTTGGGCGCAGTAGCCTACGAGCAGTACTTC
CASSDDLGAVAYEQYF
>-|TRBJ2-2|TRBD1|TRBV2
TGTGCCAGCAGTGCAGGACAGGGGGCGAACACCGGGGAGCTGTTTTTT
CASSAGQGANTGELFF
>-|TRBJ2-5|TRBD1|TRBV28
TGTGCCAGCAGTGGGACAGGGGGCTGGGAGACCCAGTACTTC
CASSGTGGWETQYF
>-|TRBJ2-1|TRBD2|TRBV28
TGTGCCAGCAGTTCTAGGTTGGGACTAGCGGGAGGGCGGGAGCAGTTCTTC
CASSSRLGLAGGREQFF
>-|TRBJ2-4|-|TRBV2
TGTGCCAGCACCTTACAGCTTATAGCCAAAAACATTCAGTACTTC
CASTLQLIAKNIQYF
>-|TRBJ2-7|-|TRBV20-1
TGCAGTGCTTCCGGGAGACGGGAGCAGTACTTC
CSASGRREQYF
>-|TRBJ2-1|TRBD1|TRBV29-1
TGCAGCGTTGAAGATGGACAGGGGTTCTACAATGAGCAGTTCTTC
CSVEDGQGFYNEQFF